A selection of T cell receptor beta chains follows, all from one sample in a study of T cell responses to AZD1222 COVID-19 vaccine. Libraries were prepared by immunoSEQ multiplex PCR; TCRdb keeps only in-frame clonotypes and omits some of them. The sample includes some 130,000 clones, approximately 90% of them seen just once. The source was peripheral blood, collected on day 0 of AZD1222 vaccination. All receptors derive from an adult in good health. Both conserved end residues are part of each CDR3. D genes are given only for firm matches. Some rows have no size entry. The others give once, few or many, or a class for an expanded clone.

J gene	V gene	D gene	clone size	CDR3 DNA	CDR3 protein
TRBJ1-6	TRBV6-5	NA	NA	TGTGCCAGCAGCCTCTCAGGGGCACCCCTCCACTTT	CASSLSGAPLHF
TRBJ1-2	TRBV27	NA	NA	TGTGCCAGCAGCACATCATGGGGTGGGGGTGGCTACACCTTC	CASSTSWGGGGYTF
TRBJ1-2	TRBV19	TRBD1	NA	TGTGCCAGTAGTATCGTCGGACAGGGCAACGGTTATGGCTACACCTTC	CASSIVGQGNGYGYTF
TRBJ1-1	TRBV7-9	NA	NA	TGTGCCAGCAGCTCGCAGGCTGAAGCTTTCTTT	CASSSQAEAFF
TRBJ2-5	TRBV15	NA	NA	TGTGCCACCACCTCACCGCGGGGAGTCCGGCAAGAGACCCAGTACTTC	CATTSPRGVRQETQYF
TRBJ2-1	TRBV6-2/TRBV6-3	NA	NA	TGTGCCAGCAGTTGGGGCGTAGGGGGGGAGTTCTTC	CASSWGVGGEFF
TRBJ2-7	TRBV7-9	TRBD1	once	TGTGCCAGCAGCACGGACAGGACGCAGTACTTC	CASSTDRTQYF
TRBJ2-7	TRBV11-3	NA	NA	TGTGCCAGCAGCCCATCCGGGGGTTTCTCCTACGAGCAGTACTTC	CASSPSGGFSYEQYF
TRBJ1-4	TRBV30	NA	NA	TGTGCCTGGGGACTCCTGGGGAATGAAAAACTGTTTTTT	CAWGLLGNEKLFF
TRBJ2-5	TRBV5-1	NA	NA	TGCGCCAGCAGCTTGGGGGGAGGAGAGACCCAGTACTTC	CASSLGGGETQYF
TRBJ2-7	TRBV4-2	NA	NA	TGTGCCAGCAGCCAAGATGGGCCTCTAGGTAGGACCTACGAGCAGTACTTC	CASSQDGPLGRTYEQYF
TRBJ1-5	TRBV19	NA	NA	TGTGCCAGTAGGGAGGAAGGAAGCAGCTATCAGCCCCAGCATTTT	CASREEGSSYQPQHF
TRBJ2-7	TRBV18	NA	NA	TGTGCCAGCTCACCACCGAAAGGGGCCGGTGACGACGAGCAGTACTTC	CASSPPKGAGDDEQYF
TRBJ1-4	TRBV21-1	NA	NA	TGTGCCAGCAGCTGCCCTCGGGGGACAGCCAACTTTGCAACTAATGAAAAACTGTTTTTT	CASSCPRGTANFATNEKLFF
TRBJ1-1	TRBV24-1	NA	once	TGTGCCACCAGGTCCCATTTGGACACTGAAGCTTTCTTT	CATRSHLDTEAFF
TRBJ1-3	TRBV6-5	NA	NA	TGTGCCAGCAGACCCGGACAGTCCTCTGGAAACACCATATATTTT	CASRPGQSSGNTIYF
TRBJ1-1	TRBV12-3/TRBV12-4	NA	NA	TGTGCCAGCAGCTTTTTGGGACCCGAGGAAGCTTTCTTT	CASSFLGPEEAFF
TRBJ2-3	TRBV6-2/TRBV6-3	NA	NA	TGTGCCAGCAGCCCAGGGGGGGTATGGTATTTT	CASSPGGVWYF
TRBJ2-5	TRBV11-2	NA	NA	TGTGCCAGCAGCTTAGGTTCATCGGGGCCCGTTGAGTGGGAGACCCAGTACTTC	CASSLGSSGPVEWETQYF
TRBJ2-7	TRBV9	NA	NA	TGTGCCAGCAGCGTAGGACTAGACTCCTACGAGCAGTACTTC	CASSVGLDSYEQYF
TRBJ2-1	TRBV6-5	TRBD2	NA	TGTGCCAGCAGCCCCAGCGGGGGGGCCTCTTATGAGCAGTTCTTC	CASSPSGGASYEQFF
TRBJ2-2	TRBV14	TRBD1	once	TGTGCCAGCAGCCAAGTGAGGACAGGGACCGGGGAGCTGTTTTTT	CASSQVRTGTGELFF
TRBJ1-2	TRBV6-6	TRBD1	NA	TGTGCCAGCACTCGCCCATCTTCGGGAGGGGGCGCCCAGCCCTATGGCTACACCTTC	CASTRPSSGGGAQPYGYTF
TRBJ2-7	TRBV28	NA	NA	TGTGCCAGCAGTTCACCCCTGGGCTTCTACTACGAGCAGTACTTC	CASSSPLGFYYEQYF
TRBJ2-3	TRBV27	NA	NA	TGTGCCAGCAGTTTGGGCAGTTCTAGCACAGATACGCAGTATTTT	CASSLGSSSTDTQYF
TRBJ1-2	TRBV6-5	NA	NA	TGTGCCAGCACGGACACCCTAAGCGACTATGGCTACACCTTC	CASTDTLSDYGYTF
TRBJ1-1	TRBV5-1	NA	NA	TGCGCCAGCGCAATACAGGGAGAGGGGACTGAAGCTTTCTTT	CASAIQGEGTEAFF
TRBJ2-1	TRBV9	TRBD1	NA	TGTGCCAGCAGCGCCGGGACAGGGGCCGTCAATGAGCAGTTCTTC	CASSAGTGAVNEQFF
TRBJ2-2	TRBV19	NA	NA	TGTGCCAGTAGTTCCTGGGACACCGGGGAGCTGTTTTTT	CASSSWDTGELFF
TRBJ1-1	TRBV6-2/TRBV6-3	NA	NA	TGTGCCAGCAGCATTACTATCCGGGGCCTCAAACCTGAAGCTTTCTTT	CASSITIRGLKPEAFF
TRBJ2-1	TRBV5-1	TRBD1	NA	TGCGCCAGCAGCGCCAACAGGGGAAGCTCCTACAATGAGCAGTTCTTC	CASSANRGSSYNEQFF
TRBJ1-5	TRBV2	NA	NA	TGTGCCAGCAGTGGACCAGGTGGTGGTCAGCCCCAGCATTTT	CASSGPGGGQPQHF
TRBJ1-1	TRBV6-5	NA	once	TGTGCCAGCAGTTATGACCCGTCGTACACTGAAGCTTTCTTT	CASSYDPSYTEAFF
TRBJ1-2	TRBV19	TRBD1	NA	TGTGCCAGTAGTATCGGACAGGTGGATGGCTACACCTTC	CASSIGQVDGYTF
TRBJ2-1	TRBV7-9	NA	NA	TGTGCCAGCGACAGTGGCGGATACAATGAGCAGTTCTTC	CASDSGGYNEQFF
TRBJ1-1	TRBV19	TRBD1	many	TGTGCCAGTAGTCGACTTAGTATGACAGGGACGAACACTGAAGCTTTCTTT	CASSRLSMTGTNTEAFF
TRBJ1-1	TRBV28	NA	once	TGTGCCAGCAGTTTAGCACAGAAGGTAGCTTTCTTT	CASSLAQKVAFF
TRBJ1-5	TRBV15	NA	NA	TGTGCCACCAGCAGAGACAATCAGCCCCAGCATTTT	CATSRDNQPQHF
TRBJ2-2	TRBV7-3	NA	NA	TGTGCCAGCAGCCTACAGGGACAAAACACCGGGGAGCTGTTTTTT	CASSLQGQNTGELFF
TRBJ2-5	TRBV6-5	TRBD2	NA	TGTGCCAGCAGTTACTCGACTAGCGGGGGGAAAGAGACCCAGTACTTC	CASSYSTSGGKETQYF
TRBJ1-4	TRBV5-1	NA	once	TGCGCCAGCAGGGGGACTAATGAAAAACTGTTTTTT	CASRGTNEKLFF
TRBJ1-4	TRBV28	NA	NA	TGTGCCAGCGCTGGCCCTAATGAAAAACTGTTTTTT	CASAGPNEKLFF
TRBJ1-2	TRBV4-3	TRBD1	NA	TGCGCCAGCAGCCAAGATCGCAGGGGGCGAGGCTACACCTTC	CASSQDRRGRGYTF